What follows is one T cell receptor (beta chain) and its context. In the source study's methods: It was from reference gene primer amplification that nucleated cell counts were estimated. TCRdb keeps only in-frame clones here, not all; method: immunoSEQ multiplex PCR. V and J calls and clone size are given by that table; D and trimming were obtained from the DNA. In the table there are 25,000 to 30,000 clones, 80% to 90% of which are singletons. The data were obtained in a study of blood T cell repertoires in COVID-19. Background on the study: Samples came from the United States, Italy and Spain, spanning acute and convalescent COVID-19. The analysed material was cDNA or gDNA that came from T cells, B-cell-depleted T cells, or PBMCs.

The CDR3 totals 16 residues. Germline CDR1 is LNHDA and CDR2 is SQIVND (reference sequence). The V gene lost 1 base and the J gene lost 0 bases, with 9 bases spanning the gap. The chain joins TRBV19 to TRBJ1-4; D remains unclear. The sequence was obtained from a human donor with acute or convalescent COVID-19. The donor label of this sample is uncertain. Source material: peripheral blood. The CDR3 region is CASSIVRVTTNEKLFF. CDR3 DNA sequence: TGTGCCAGTAGTATAGTCCGGGTCACAACTAATGAAAAACTGTTTTTT.